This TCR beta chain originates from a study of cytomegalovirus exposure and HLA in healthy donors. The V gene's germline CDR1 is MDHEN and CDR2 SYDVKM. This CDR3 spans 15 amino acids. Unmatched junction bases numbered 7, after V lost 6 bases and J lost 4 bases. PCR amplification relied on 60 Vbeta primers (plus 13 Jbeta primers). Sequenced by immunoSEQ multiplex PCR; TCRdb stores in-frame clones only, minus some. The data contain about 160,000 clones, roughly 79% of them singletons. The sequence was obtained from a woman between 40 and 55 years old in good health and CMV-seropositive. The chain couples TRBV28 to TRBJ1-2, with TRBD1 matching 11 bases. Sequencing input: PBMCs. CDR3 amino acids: CASRQRTGGFYGYTF. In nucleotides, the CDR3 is TGTGCCAGCAGACAAAGGACAGGGGGCTTCTATGGCTACACCTTC.